This T cell receptor beta chain was documented in a study of CD8 T cells in Susac syndrome. The germline V gene encodes CDR1 MDHEN and CDR2 SYDVKM. The V gene end was trimmed by 8 bases and the J gene end by 1 base; junction bases not matched to a gene: 15. This CDR3 has 17 amino acids. The RNA, about 0.45 to 1 ug, was put through reverse transcription using random hexamers. TCRdb fed the immunoSEQ multiplex PCR reads into MiXCR, producing one record per CDR3 protein. The table lists approximately 180,000 distinct CDR3 sequences, 93% of them singletons, with 0.09% to 0.095% in the top ten. The TCR originated in a human donor with multiple sclerosis. Sequencing input: CD4+ T cells from PBMCs. V is TRBV28 and J is TRBJ2-7; 9 positions agree with TRBD1. This CDR3 reads CASDSGQGSSQSYEQYF. The CDR3 DNA sequence: TGTGCCAGCGACTCGGGACAGGGAAGCTCTCAGTCCTACGAGCAGTACTTC. Full variable domain (outside the CDR3, taken from reference TRBV28 and TRBJ2-7): DVKVTQSSRYLVKRTGEKVFLECVQDMDHENMFWYRQDPGLGLRLIYFSYDVKMKEKGDIPEGYSVSREKKERFSLILESASTNQTSMYLCASDSGQGSSQSYEQYFGPGTRLTVT.